This passage covers 31 T cell receptor beta chains from one sample sequenced in a study of CD4+ T cells in melanoma. Sequenced by immunoSEQ multiplex PCR; TCRdb stores in-frame clones only, minus some. The data contain 13,000 to 15,000 clones, about 63% of them singletons. The sequenced sample consisted of cells from a culture (not recorded whether cultured in vitro). These TCRs come from a human donor with melanoma.

V and J are TRBV5-4 and TRBJ1-2; the D gene is possibly TRBD1 (5 bases). This CDR3 has 14 residues. The ends were cut back, 6 bases at V and 7 bases at J, with 19 bases in the middle. Germline CDR1 and CDR2: SGHNT and YYREEE (reference sequence). The CDR3 DNA reads as TGTGCCAGCAAGTTTTCCAGACAGTCCTCTGGCTACACCTTC. As protein: CASKFSRQSSGYTF. Using reference TRBV5-4 and TRBJ1-2 for the parts outside the CDR3, the full variable domain is ETGVTQSPTHLIKTRGQQVTLRCSSQSGHNTVSWYQQALGQGPQFIFQYYREEENGRGNFPPRFSGLQFPNYSSELNVNALELDDSALYLCASKFSRQSSGYTFGSGTRLTVV.

V usage is TRBV19 and J usage is TRBJ2-7; D not resolved. Germline assignment: CDR1 LNHDA and CDR2 SQIVND (reference sequence). Trimming cost V 3 bases and J 1 base, with 10 bases left between them. The CDR3 contains 14 residues. The CDR3: CASSISVLSYEQYF. DNA of the CDR3: TGTGCCAGTAGTATCTCAGTGCTTTCCTACGAGCAGTACTTC.

The chain links TRBV11-2 to TRBJ2-7, with 12 positions matching TRBD2. The CDR3 has 15 residues. Germline V lookup: CDR1 SGHAT, CDR2 FQNNGV. V was clipped by 6 bases and J by 2 bases; unmatched bases: 5. The chain's CDR3 is CASRSTSGGPYEQYF. Written as DNA, the CDR3 is TGTGCCAGCAGATCTACTAGCGGGGGGCCCTACGAGCAGTACTTC.

This clone was seen more than once but under ten times. The chain couples TRBV4-2 to TRBJ2-5; D uncertain. The CDR3 covers 14 residues. The V gene lost 0 bases and the J gene lost 5 bases, with 10 bases spanning the gap. Per germline, CDR1 LGHNA and CDR2 YNFKEQ. The DNA for the CDR3 is TGTGCCAGCAGCCAAGAAATGGGTCGCGAGACCCAGTACTTC. It is translated as CASSQEMGRETQYF.

V and J are TRBV6-1 and TRBJ2-1; D remains unclear. The CDR3 has 13 residues. Looked up from germline, CDR1 is MNHNS and CDR2 is SASEGT. V lost 4 bases, J lost 5 bases, and 9 bases lay in between. The CDR3 nucleotides are TGTGCCAGCAGTGTCTGGGCTAACAATGAGCAGTTCTTC. As protein: CASSVWANNEQFF.

The rearrangement joins TRBV30 to TRBJ2-7, with a possible D match to TRBD2 (6 bases). Trimming pared 3 bases from V and 0 bases from J, leaving 6 bases between. From germline, CDR1 is GTSNPN and CDR2 SVGIG (reference sequence). This CDR3 spans 12 amino acids. This CDR3 is CAWRGGSYEQYF. Here the CDR3 DNA reads TGTGCCTGGAGGGGGGGCTCCTACGAGCAGTACTTC.

This chain connects TRBV6-5 to TRBJ1-2, with D tentatively TRBD1 (5 bases). Germline values: CDR1 MNHEY, CDR2 SVGAGI. The germline V and J ends were trimmed by 1 base and 7 bases, with 7 bases remaining between them. The CDR3 extends over 12 amino acids. The CDR3 DNA is TGTGCCAGCAGTTACTTGGGGGGTGGCTACACCTTC. This encodes CASSYLGGGYTF.

The rearrangement uses TRBV27 and TRBJ1-1; 8 bases map to TRBD1. This CDR3 has 14 amino acids. The V segment lost 6 bases and the J segment 2 bases; nucleotides outside the gene matches: 5. Germline V gene data show CDR1 as MNHEY and CDR2 as SMNVEV (reference sequence). Here the CDR3 DNA reads TGTGCCAGCAGGCGACAGGGGCCAAACACTGAAGCTTTCTTT. It specifies CASRRQGPNTEAFF.

In this sample, this clone turned up a few times. This sequence joins TRBV10-3 and TRBJ2-1; D ambiguous. Deletions cut 10 bases from V and 0 bases from J, with 13 bases between. Germline V gives CDR1 ENHRY, CDR2 SYGVKD. The CDR3 sequence is 14 residues long. CDR3 DNA: TGTGCCACCTCAGGCCAGAGCTCCTACAATGAGCAGTTCTTC. This translates into CATSGQSSYNEQFF.

The chain joins TRBV7-2 to TRBJ1-5, with D uncertain. CDR3 size: 13 residues. CDR1 SGHTA and CDR2 FQGNSA come from the germline V gene. The germline V and J ends were trimmed by 5 bases and 5 bases, with 10 bases remaining between them. The CDR3: CASSPRVDQPQHF. The CDR3 DNA follows: TGTGCCAGCAGCCCCCGGGTCGATCAGCCCCAGCATTTT.

This clone was observed a single time. This chain links TRBV13 with TRBJ2-3, with a possible D match to TRBD2 (6 bases). V gave up 3 bases and J gave up 1 base, with 17 bases separating them. CDR3 length: 17 amino acids. CDR1 is PRHDT, CDR2 FYEKMQ, per germline (reference sequence). CDR3 protein: CASSLDAGLGGTDTQYF. The CDR3 DNA follows: TGTGCCAGCAGCTTGGATGCGGGACTCGGAGGCACAGATACGCAGTATTTT.

The rearrangement uses TRBV7-9 and TRBJ1-1; TRBD1 aligns across 11 bases. Germline V gives CDR1 SEHNR, CDR2 FQNEAQ (reference sequence). This CDR3 comprises 16 residues. The J segment lost 8 bases and the V segment lost 1 base, leaving 9 bases of the junction unmatched. The CDR3 DNA is TGTGCCAGCAGCTTAGGGGGGACAGGGGGACGTCCGGAAGCTTTCTTT. Its translation: CASSLGGTGGRPEAFF.

The chain combines TRBV6-5 with TRBJ1-5; D is possibly TRBD1 (5 bases). Trimming took 2 bases from V and 4 from J, leaving 9 bases between them. The CDR3 is 14 residues long. Germline CDR1 reads MNHEY; CDR2 reads SVGAGI. This chain's CDR3 is CASSYGRTNQPQHF. CDR3 sequence (DNA): TGTGCCAGCAGTTACGGGAGGACAAATCAGCCCCAGCATTTT.

This chain connects TRBV19 to TRBJ2-7; 8 positions agree with TRBD2. V was pared by 4 bases and J by 6 bases, with 5 bases of the junction left unmatched. Per germline, CDR1 LNHDA and CDR2 SQIVND (reference sequence). The length of the CDR3 is 13 residues. CDR3 amino acids: CASSTYGGAEQYF. Here the CDR3 DNA reads TGTGCCAGTAGTACCTACGGGGGGGCCGAGCAGTACTTC.

This chain links TRBV9 with TRBJ1-1, with D tentatively TRBD1 (6 bases). Germline CDR1 reads SGDLS; CDR2 reads YYNGEE. The germline V and J ends were trimmed by 2 bases and 1 base, with 12 bases remaining between them. The CDR3 is made up of 15 amino acids. DNA for the CDR3: TGTGCCAGCAGCGTCTACCCGGGACAGAACACTGAAGCTTTCTTT. Translation gives CASSVYPGQNTEAFF.

The chain employs TRBV4-2 and TRBJ1-1; 8 bases line up with TRBD1. Germline V gives CDR1 LGHNA, CDR2 YNFKEQ. The junction had 6 bases not matched to a gene; V was cut back by 5 bases and J by 1 base. CDR3 length equals 15 residues. CDR3 in amino acids: CASSLGGTGNTEAFF. DNA of the CDR3: TGTGCCAGCAGCTTAGGAGGGACAGGGAACACTGAAGCTTTCTTT.

The V gene is TRBV5-1, the J gene TRBJ2-2; D gene uncertain. The germline V gene has CDR1 SGHRS and CDR2 YFSETQ. The CDR3 runs to 15 residues. The ends were cut back, 4 bases at V and 3 bases at J, with 13 bases in the middle. CDR3 region: CASSPKSADTGELFF. The DNA of the CDR3 is TGCGCCAGCAGCCCCAAGTCGGCTGACACCGGGGAGCTGTTTTTT.

This clone was detected a few times. This chain links TRBV5-1 with TRBJ2-5, with 8 bases aligning to TRBD2. Looked up from germline, CDR1 is SGHRS and CDR2 is YFSETQ. The CDR3 is 18 amino acids. The V gene end was trimmed by 4 bases and the J gene end by 6 bases; junction bases not matched to a gene: 20. DNA for the CDR3: TGCGCCAGCAGCCCCCAACCAGCGGGGGCCGCCCTTAGGAAGACCCAGTACTTC. It yields the protein CASSPQPAGAALRKTQYF. The full variable domain, rest sourced from reference TRBV5-1 and TRBJ2-5, is KAGVTQTPRYLIKTRGQQVTLSCSPISGHRSVSWYQQTPGQGLQFLFEYFSETQRNKGNFPGRFSGRQFSNSRSEMNVSTLELGDSALYLCASSPQPAGAALRKTQYFGPGTRLLVL.

By sample fraction, this clone is medium-sized. Germline is not matched at one junction end, which may reflect a read error. The rearrangement joins TRBV7-7 to TRBJ1-1, with D possibly being TRBD1 (5 bases). CDR1 SSHAT and CDR2 FNYEAQ come from the germline V gene (reference sequence). The CDR3 spans 13 residues. The CDR3 is CASSRDRGTEAFF. For the CDR3, the DNA is TGTGCTAGCAGCAGAGACAGAGGCACTGAAGCTTTCTTT.

The V gene is TRBV18, the J gene TRBJ1-6; the D gene is possibly TRBD1 (6 bases). This CDR3 is 15 amino acids long. From germline, CDR1 is KGHSH and CDR2 LQKENI. V lost 6 bases, J lost 7 bases, and 16 bases lay in between. The CDR3 nucleotides read TGTGCCAGCTCCTGGGGTCAGGGACAAAATTCACCCCTCCACTTT. This encodes CASSWGQGQNSPLHF. The whole variable domain, remainder taken from reference TRBV18 and TRBJ1-6, is NAGVMQNPRHLVRRRGQEARLRCSPMKGHSHVYWYRQLPEEGLKFMVYLQKENIIDESGMPKERFSAEFPKEGPSILRIQQVVRGDSAAYFCASSWGQGQNSPLHFGNGTRLTVT.

This chain connects TRBV5-1 to TRBJ1-2; D gene ambiguous. CDR3 length: 14 residues. CDR1 and CDR2 (germline): SGHRS, YFSETQ. The V end lost 0 bases, the J end lost 1 base, and 7 bases lay between the germline ends. CDR3 nucleotides: TGCGCCAGCAGCTTGGGACGGGGTAACTATGGCTACACCTTC. Translated, it gives CASSLGRGNYGYTF.

J is TRBJ1-5 and V is TRBV7-2; TRBD1 matches at 8 bases. CDR1 and CDR2 from the germline V gene are SGHTA and FQGNSA. CDR3 length equals 15 residues. V shed 2 bases and J 11 bases; nucleotides not matched to a gene: 11. CDR3 DNA sequence: TGTGCCAGCAGCTTAAACTCAGGGGGCGGAATGTCCCAGCATTTT. It encodes CASSLNSGGGMSQHF.

On this clone: The junction shows a germline mismatch at one end, possibly a read error. The CDR3 protein is CASSQLAGGVTGELFF. Here the CDR3 DNA reads TGTGCTAGCAGCCAACTAGCGGGGGGAGTAACCGGGGAGCTGTTTTTT. The chain recombines TRBV7-7 with TRBJ2-2; 12 positions agree with TRBD2. The CDR3 has 16 amino acids. The germline gives CDR1 SSHAT, CDR2 FNYEAQ (reference sequence). Filled out from reference TRBV7-7 and TRBJ2-2, the complete variable domain reads GAGVSQSPRYKVTKRGQDVTLRCDPISSHATLYWYQQALGQGPEFLTYFNYEAQPDKSGLPSDRFSAERPEGSISTLTIQRTEQRDSAMYRCASSQLAGGVTGELFFGEGSRLTVL.

This sequence joins TRBV6-5 and TRBJ1-2; D is uncertain. The CDR3 length is 14 residues. V was cut by 6 bases and J by 6 bases, with 17 bases left in between. Germline V gene sequence: CDR1 MNHEY, CDR2 SVGAGI. The CDR3 DNA reads TGTGCCAGCAGCAGCGGGCGGCACGGAGATGGCTACACCTTC. Residues: CASSSGRHGDGYTF.

The chain carries TRBV4-3 and TRBJ2-7; perhaps TRBD1 as D (6 bases). In germline, CDR1 is LGHNA, CDR2 YSLEER. The V end lost 4 bases, the J end lost 5 bases, and 12 bases lay between the germline ends. The CDR3 runs to 13 residues. The CDR3 nucleotides read TGCGCCAGCAGCCGCACGAACAGGGACGAGCAGTACTTC. This encodes CASSRTNRDEQYF.

V usage is TRBV5-5 and J usage is TRBJ2-3; unclear D gene. The CDR3 has 12 amino acids. V was clipped by 5 bases and J by 7 bases, with 11 bases between them. CDR1 SGHKS and CDR2 YYEKEE come from the germline V gene (reference sequence). CDR3 in amino acids: CASRGMRNTQYF. The CDR3 DNA reads as TGTGCCAGCAGGGGCATGAGAAATACGCAGTATTTT. Full variable domain (rest looked up from reference TRBV5-5 and TRBJ2-3): DAGVTQSPTHLIKTRGQQVTLRCSPISGHKSVSWYQQVLGQGPQFIFQYYEKEERGRGNFPDRFSARQFPNYSSELNVNALLLGDSALYLCASRGMRNTQYFGPGTRLTVL.

The chain is built from TRBV18 and TRBJ2-1; D may be TRBD2 (6 bases). The CDR3 runs to 16 residues. Germline CDR1 KGHSH, CDR2 LQKENI. V lost 2 bases, J lost 5 bases, and 16 bases lay in between. The CDR3 nucleotides are TGTGCCAGCTCACCATCCCTGGGAGGCGCCCACAATGAGCAGTTCTTC. Protein product: CASSPSLGGAHNEQFF.

The V and J genes are TRBV27 and TRBJ2-1, with 8 bases aligning to TRBD2. The CDR3 spans 14 residues. The germline CDR1 and CDR2 sequences are MNHEY and SMNVEV (reference sequence). Trimming cost V 11 bases and J 2 bases; bases outside gene matches: 8. CDR3 region: CACKRGRTYNEQFF. The CDR3, as DNA: TGTGCCTGCAAGCGGGGGCGAACCTACAATGAGCAGTTCTTC.

The chain links TRBV12-5 to TRBJ2-2, with TRBD2 identical over 9 bases. The length of the CDR3 is 15 residues. V lost 3 bases, J lost 4 bases, and 3 bases stayed unmatched. Germline V gene sequence: CDR1 LGHNT, CDR2 FRNRAP. Here the CDR3 reads CASGLELAGTGELFF. The CDR3 nucleotides are TGTGCTAGTGGTTTAGAACTAGCGGGCACCGGGGAGCTGTTTTTT.

V gene TRBV9 combines with J gene TRBJ2-7; either TRBD1 or TRBD2 may supply D (6 bases each). Deletions cut 0 bases from V and 5 bases from J, with 15 bases between. The CDR3 extends over 15 amino acids. From germline, CDR1 is SGDLS and CDR2 YYNGEE. The CDR3 coding sequence is TGTGCCAGCAGCGTAGTTCCGGGGGCGGGACACGAGCAGTACTTC. As protein: CASSVVPGAGHEQYF.

The V and J genes are TRBV6-4 and TRBJ1-2, with D perhaps matching TRBD1 (5 bases). Per the germline V gene, CDR1 is MRHNA and CDR2 is SNTAGT. The length of the CDR3 is 14 residues. Trimming stripped 0 bases from V and 4 bases from J, with 9 bases between. The CDR3 DNA reads TGTGCCAGCAGTGACTCGTACAGGCCCTATGGCTACACCTTC. Amino acid sequence: CASSDSYRPYGYTF.